Presented here are 7 T cell receptor beta chains from one specimen sequenced in a study of T cell clonality in common variable immunodeficiency. Profiling relied on immunoSEQ multiplex PCR, and the TCRdb table lists in-frame clones only, not all of them. The data show about 35,000 clones, with none appearing a single time. Sequencing was done on a sample of peripheral blood mononuclear cells. The receptors here all came from a person aged 18-70 years in good health.

This clone was counted at least ten times. The CDR3 extends 3 residues past the end of the read, so its final part is completed from the germline J gene. This chain joins TRBV5-6 and TRBJ2-1, with 10 bases fitting TRBD2. Germline loops: CDR1 SGHDT, CDR2 YYEEEE. The CDR3 runs 15 residues. The V gene end was trimmed by 6 bases and the J gene end by 3 bases; junction bases not matched to a gene: 6. The part of the CDR3 DNA that was read is TGTGCCAGCAACCTAGCGGGGGAATACTACAATGAG. Encoded protein: CASNLAGEYYNE. The complete CDR3 reads CASNLAGEYYNEQFF.

This clone was observed at least ten times. Here the CDR3 reads CAWSTLTGTASYNEQFF. Incomplete CDR3 DNA: TGTGCCTGGAGTACCCTTACCGGGACTGCCTCCTACAATGAG. The chain recombines TRBV30 with TRBJ2-1; the D gene is possibly TRBD2 (6 bases). The sequence runs out 3 residues before the end of the CDR3; the remainder is reconstructed from the germline J gene. CDR3 length: 17 residues. Trimming took off 2 bases at V and 0 bases at J, with 17 bases between the two ends. Germline V gives CDR1 GTSNPN, CDR2 SVGIG (reference sequence).

This clone was counted at least ten times. The CDR3 end lies 3 residues beyond the end of the read and is filled in from the germline J gene. The chain couples TRBV19 to TRBJ2-7; 12 nucleotides match TRBD2. The CDR3 runs 14 residues. The V and J ends lost 6 bases and 2 bases, in that order; junction bases with no gene match: 2. Germline-derived CDR1 and CDR2 are LNHDA and SQIVND (reference sequence). This CDR3 reads CASSGLAGTYEQYF. The covered CDR3 bases are TGTGCCAGTAGCGGACTAGCGGGAACCTACGAG.

This clone was recorded at least ten times. The missing CDR3 end, 3 residues past where the read stops, is filled in from the germline J gene. This chain connects TRBV7-3 to TRBJ2-2, with 8 nucleotides matching TRBD1. Germline-derived CDR1 and CDR2 are SGHTA and FQGTGA. The V gene end was trimmed by 4 bases and the J gene end by 6 bases; junction bases not matched to a gene: 10. The CDR3 totals 16 residues. Incomplete CDR3 DNA: TGTGCCAGCAGCTATTTGACAGGGGCTCGGTCCGGGGAG. This codes for CASSYLTGARSGE. The whole CDR3 sequence is CASSYLTGARSGELFF.

This clone has a handful of counts. The read gets to within 3 residues of the CDR3 end, and the germline J gene fills in the rest. The rearrangement links TRBV19 to TRBJ2-1; 8 nucleotides line up with TRBD2. This CDR3 has 16 residues. Germline lookup yields CDR1 LNHDA and CDR2 SQIVND (reference sequence). V lost 2 bases, J lost 7 bases, and 10 bases stayed unmatched. The CDR3 loop reads CASSILAGAWGNEQFF. The covered CDR3 bases are TGTGCCAGTAGTATACTAGCGGGTGCCTGGGGTAATGAG.

This clone was recorded at least ten times. The sequence runs out 3 residues before the end of the CDR3; the remainder is reconstructed from the germline J gene. The chain uses TRBV19 and TRBJ1-2; 8 nucleotides match TRBD1. This CDR3 region has 14 residues. CDR1 and CDR2 from the germline V gene are LNHDA and SQIVND (reference sequence). V gave up 5 bases and J gave up 3 bases; unmatched junction bases: 5. The part of the CDR3 DNA that was read is TGTGCCAGTAGTGTGTTGACAGGGGACTATGGC. Translating gives CASSVLTGDYG. The CDR3 in its entirety is CASSVLTGDYGYTF.

This clone was counted ten times or more. The DNA ends 3 residues before the CDR3 does, and the rest of the CDR3 is filled in from the germline J gene. The chain has TRBV5-1 and TRBJ2-3; 12 bases align to TRBD2. The CDR3 runs to 16 residues. Germline CDR1 is SGHRS and CDR2 is YFSETQ. V gave up 4 bases and J gave up 4 bases; unmatched junction bases: 7. The CDR3 spells CASSQGLAGSADTQYF. Partial CDR3 DNA: TGCGCCAGCAGCCAAGGACTAGCGGGGTCGGCAGATACG.